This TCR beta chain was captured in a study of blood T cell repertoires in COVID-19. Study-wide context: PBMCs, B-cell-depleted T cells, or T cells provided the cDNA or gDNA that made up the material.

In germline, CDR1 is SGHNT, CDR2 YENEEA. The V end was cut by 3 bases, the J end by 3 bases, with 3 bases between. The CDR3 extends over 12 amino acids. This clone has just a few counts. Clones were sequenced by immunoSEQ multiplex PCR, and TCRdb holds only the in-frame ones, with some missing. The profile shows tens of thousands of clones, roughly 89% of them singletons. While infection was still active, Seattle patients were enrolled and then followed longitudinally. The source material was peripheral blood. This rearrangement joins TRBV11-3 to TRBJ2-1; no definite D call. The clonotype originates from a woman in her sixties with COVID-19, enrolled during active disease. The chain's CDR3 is CASSFNYNEQFF. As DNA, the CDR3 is TGTGCCAGCAGCTTCAACTACAATGAGCAGTTCTTC.